The TCR beta chain under discussion was sequenced for a study of blood T cells in healthy people across ages. Across the whole study: Capture via template switching afforded approximately one barcoded beta molecule per two T cells. General study results and limits: A roughly linear fall in TCR beta diversity per million T cells was seen with increasing age.

Total RNA was isolated from each sample in quantities of at least 5 micrograms. Turning to this clonotype: Its antigen is not identified.

Combining a sample-barcoded 5' primer with a J-beta primer mix, a second PCR ran for roughly 7 to 12 cycles. TCRdb re-called the 5' RACE reads through MiXCR, storing one row per CDR3 protein. Here the sample spans about 1.5 million distinct CDR3 sequences, 40% to 45% being singletons. Germline V gene data show CDR1 as SGHTA and CDR2 as FQGNSA. The CDR3 loop spans 15 amino acids. V shed 3 bases and J shed 4 bases, with 14 bases lying between them. Sequenced: blood. This receptor was taken from a young woman in good health. The chain couples TRBV7-2 to TRBJ2-3, with D possibly TRBD2 on 7 matching bases. The CDR3 spells CASSFLLGGADTQYF. Written as DNA, the CDR3 is TGTGCCAGCAGCTTCCTACTAGGGGGGGCAGATACGCAGTATTTT.